This passage covers 10 T cell receptor beta chains from one sample sequenced in a study of blood T cell repertoires in COVID-19. Method: immunoSEQ multiplex PCR; TCRdb's copy keeps in-frame clones and lacks some. The sample has approximately 250,000 clones, 84% seen once. Sequencing was carried out using peripheral blood. All receptors come from a human donor in a cohort sampled during active COVID-19.

The V call is TRBV5-1, the J call TRBJ1-6; no reliable D call. The CDR3 covers 15 residues. V lost 0 bases and J 7 bases, leaving 11 bases between the germline ends. Germline CDR1 reads SGHRS; CDR2 reads YFSETQ. The CDR3 DNA reads TGCGCCAGCAGCTTGGCCCTAGGCAGAAATTCACCCCTCCACTTT. This sequence encodes CASSLALGRNSPLHF.

A note on this clone: The germline gene is not matched at one end of the junction; a read error may be the cause. The V and J genes are TRBV10-1 and TRBJ2-3; D possibly corresponds to TRBD2 (6 bases). The CDR3 is 17 amino acids. In germline, CDR1 is WNHNN, CDR2 SYGVQD (reference sequence). The CDR3 DNA reads TGCGCCAGCAGTGAGTCGGCCGGGGGTATCGGTGTTGATAAGCAGTATTTT. Protein product: CASSESAGGIGVDKQYF.

The chain uses TRBV6-2 or TRBV6-3 and TRBJ2-1; possibly TRBD2 for D (6 bases). Trimming left V 4 bases short and J 13 bases short, with 11 bases between. The CDR3 sequence is 11 residues long. The germline V gene encodes CDR1 MNHEY and CDR2 SVGEGT. The CDR3 region has the DNA TGTGCCAGCAGTTCAGGACTATTACAGTTCTTC. As protein: CASSSGLLQFF.

Only one count was recorded for this clone. V gene TRBV29-1 combines with J gene TRBJ2-7; D not resolved. From germline, CDR1 is SQVTM and CDR2 ANQGSEA. Trimming removed 4 bases at V and 1 base at J, with 11 bases between. The CDR3 runs 13 residues. CDR3 sequence: CSVGASTSYEQYF. The CDR3 DNA is TGCAGCGTTGGGGCAAGCACTTCCTACGAGCAGTACTTC.

As to this clone: This same CDR3 is encoded by further DNA sequences in the sample. The V call is TRBV18, the J call TRBJ2-3; no firm D call. V was trimmed by 1 base and J by 3 bases, leaving 5 bases between them. The CDR3 has 13 residues. CDR1 and CDR2 (germline): KGHSH, LQKENI. The CDR3 loop reads CASSPLLTDTQYF. The CDR3 bases are TGTGCCAGCTCACCACTTCTGACAGATACGCAGTATTTT.

CDR3 sequence (DNA): TGTGCCAGCAGTCCCCCACAGGGTAGAGGCGAGCAGTACTTC. It encodes CASSPPQGRGEQYF. The J gene is TRBJ2-7, the V gene TRBV6-5, with a weak D call TRBD1 (6 bases). The CDR3 totals 14 residues. Germline V CDR1 and CDR2: MNHEY, SVGAGI. Trimming took off 5 bases at V and 6 bases at J, with 17 bases between the two ends.

In this sample, this clone turned up a few times. The genes are TRBV29-1 and TRBJ2-1; no clear D gene. Germline CDR1 is SQVTM and CDR2 is ANQGSEA. CDR3 size: 11 residues. V lost 5 bases, J lost 6 bases, and 8 bases lay in between. The CDR3: CSVYIVNEQFF. For the CDR3, the DNA is TGCAGCGTTTACATTGTCAATGAGCAGTTCTTC.

The chain carries TRBV25-1 and TRBJ2-7, with D tentatively TRBD1 (5 bases). V was pared by 4 bases and J by 7 bases, with 14 bases between. This CDR3 spans 13 amino acids. Germline values: CDR1 MGHDK, CDR2 SYGVNS. CDR3 DNA sequence: TGTGCCAGCAGTGTCTTAGGGGTTGGGGAGCAGTACTTC. Amino acid sequence: CASSVLGVGEQYF.

This clone was recorded once. The rearrangement joins TRBV7-3 to TRBJ1-1; D uncertain. The ends were cut back, 1 base at V and 6 bases at J, with 9 bases in the middle. In germline, CDR1 is SGHTA, CDR2 FQGTGA. This CDR3 has 13 residues. The CDR3 region is CASSLNPGAEAFF. In DNA, the CDR3 is TGTGCCAGCAGCTTAAACCCCGGAGCTGAAGCTTTCTTT. Supplemented by reference TRBV7-3 and TRBJ1-1, the full variable domain reads GAGVSQTPSNKVTEKGKYVELRCDPISGHTALYWYRQSLGQGPEFLIYFQGTGAADDSGLPNDRFFAVRPEGSVSTLKIQRTERGDSAVYLCASSLNPGAEAFFGQGTRLTVV.

J is TRBJ2-7 and V is TRBV28; 9 bases line up with TRBD2. V gave up 5 bases and J gave up 4 bases; unmatched junction bases: 15. The length of the CDR3 is 17 residues. Germline V gene sequence: CDR1 MDHEN, CDR2 SYDVKM. In DNA form, the CDR3 reads TGTGCCAGCAGTGAATATAGCGGCGGGGGGGCGGGATACGAGCAGTACTTC. Translated, it gives CASSEYSGGGAGYEQYF.